This is a list of T cell receptor beta chains from one sample in a study of OX40 agonist ivuxolimab in advanced cancers. Measured with immunoSEQ multiplex PCR; TCRdb has only the in-frame clones, and not every one. The table records roughly 70,000 clones, around 86% of them present only once. Sequencing was performed on CD4+ or CD8+ T cells sorted from blood, taken in a trial of the OX40 agonist ivuxolimab. All receptors derive from an adult with an advanced solid tumor such as melanoma, head and neck, liver or kidney cancer. CDR3s include the opening cysteine and the closing phenylalanine or tryptophan. The order of the fields is J gene, V gene, clone size, D gene, CDR3 DNA, CDR3 protein. D genes are given only for firm matches. Where a row states a size, it is once, few, many or the class of an expanded clone; other rows omit it.

TRBJ1-4,TRBV2,NA,NA,TGTGCCAGCAGTGAAGAGGGCAGGACGTTAGAACTGTTTTTT,CASSEEGRTLELFF
TRBJ2-1,TRBV7-9,NA,NA,TGTGCCAGCAGCCAGGAGCGGGATGAGCAGTTCTTC,CASSQERDEQFF
TRBJ2-7,TRBV28,once,TRBD2,TGTGCCAGCAGGGGAGAGACTAGCGGGTCCTACGAGCAGTACTTC,CASRGETSGSYEQYF
TRBJ1-5,TRBV29-1,NA,NA,TGCAGCGTTGAGGTAGGGCAGAATCAGCCCCAGCATTTT,CSVEVGQNQPQHF
TRBJ2-5,TRBV5-6,NA,NA,TGTGCCAGCAGCTTGAAGGCAGGAGGAGAGACCCAGTACTTC,CASSLKAGGETQYF
TRBJ2-5,TRBV4-1,NA,NA,TGCGCCAGCAGCCAAGGACAACTAGAGGGGGGAGAGACCCAGTACTTC,CASSQGQLEGGETQYF
TRBJ2-1,TRBV7-8,once,TRBD2,TGTGCCAGCAGCTCGAGGACTAGCGGGGGGCGGATCAATGAGCAGTTCTTC,CASSSRTSGGRINEQFF
TRBJ1-2,TRBV18,NA,NA,TGTGCCAGCTCACCGTCCGCACAGGGCTATGGCTACACCTTC,CASSPSAQGYGYTF
TRBJ2-1,TRBV7-8,NA,TRBD2,TGTGCCAGCAGCTTACGACTAGCGGGAGGGCTGGGGGAGCAGTTCTTC,CASSLRLAGGLGEQFF
TRBJ2-2,TRBV18,NA,TRBD2,TGTGCCAGCTCGTCTGGACTAGCGAGGAACACCGGGGAGCTGTTTTTT,CASSSGLARNTGELFF
TRBJ1-1,TRBV7-9,NA,NA,TGTGCCGGTGGAGGGGCTACTGAAGCTTTCTTT,CAGGGATEAFF
TRBJ1-2,TRBV5-6,NA,NA,TGTGCCAGCAGCTTGGTGGGATTTGATGGTGGCTACACCTTC,CASSLVGFDGGYTF
TRBJ1-1,TRBV7-2,once,NA,TGTGCCAGCAGCGGACAGAGGAACACTGAAGCTTTCTTT,CASSGQRNTEAFF
TRBJ2-3,TRBV5-4,once,NA,TGTGCCAGCAGCTTAGGCGGGAAAAGCACAGATACGCAGTATTTT,CASSLGGKSTDTQYF
TRBJ1-1,TRBV7-9,NA,NA,TGTGCCAGCAGCACTGGCGGGGATTCGGCTGAAGCTTTCTTT,CASSTGGDSAEAFF
TRBJ2-5,TRBV4-1,NA,NA,TGCGCCAGCAGCCTCGGGGCAGTGGGGACCCAGTACTTC,CASSLGAVGTQYF
TRBJ2-1,TRBV18,NA,NA,TGTGCCAGCTCACCTAGGACAGCCCCGAACAATGAGCAGTTCTTC,CASSPRTAPNNEQFF
TRBJ1-6,TRBV9,NA,TRBD1,TGTGCCAGCAGCGACCGACAGGGGCTGACACCCCTCCACTTT,CASSDRQGLTPLHF
TRBJ2-5,TRBV7-9,once,TRBD2,TGTGCCAGCAGCCCAGGACTAGCAGGGACCCAGTACTTC,CASSPGLAGTQYF
TRBJ2-5,TRBV7-8,once,NA,TGTGCCAGCAGCAGCCGGGAGCTATCCCCGGAGACCCAGTACTTC,CASSSRELSPETQYF
TRBJ1-1,TRBV7-2,NA,NA,TGTGCCAGCAGCTTAGAGCGGGGCCGGAACACTGAAGCTTTCTTT,CASSLERGRNTEAFF
TRBJ1-2,TRBV5-5,NA,TRBD1,TGTGCCAGCAGCTTTCGGGACAGGGACTATGGCTACACCTTC,CASSFRDRDYGYTF
TRBJ1-2,TRBV7-2,few,NA,TGTGCCAGCAGCTTAGTCGGGGCTGGCTACACCTTC,CASSLVGAGYTF
TRBJ1-1,TRBV9,NA,NA,TGTGCCAGCAGCGTAGAGCAGGGCATAGCCACTGAAGCTTTCTTT,CASSVEQGIATEAFF
TRBJ2-2,TRBV5-8,NA,TRBD1,TGTGCCAGCAGCTCCCATAAGGGACAGACCCTCACCGGGGAGCTGTTTTTT,CASSSHKGQTLTGELFF
TRBJ1-5,TRBV7-9,NA,NA,TGTGCCAGCAGCCAGCAGGGTTCTAGCAATCAGCCCCAGCATTTT,CASSQQGSSNQPQHF
TRBJ2-4,TRBV2,NA,TRBD2,TGTGCCAGCAGACCGACTAGCGGGAGTTACATTCAGTACTTC,CASRPTSGSYIQYF
TRBJ1-6,TRBV7-9,NA,TRBD1,TGTGCCAGCAGCTCCGGGACAGGGGCCGTGTTCAATTCACCCCTCCACTTT,CASSSGTGAVFNSPLHF
TRBJ2-2,TRBV18,NA,TRBD1,TGTGCCAGCCGACAGGGAACGAGCACCGGGGAGCTGTTTTTT,CASRQGTSTGELFF
TRBJ1-2,TRBV5-6,NA,NA,TGTGCCAGCAGCCGGGGGTTGGGGAATGGCTACACCTTC,CASSRGLGNGYTF
TRBJ1-1,TRBV5-1,NA,NA,TGCGCCAGCAGCTTGGGGGCGACGGTGAACACTGAAGCTTTCTTT,CASSLGATVNTEAFF